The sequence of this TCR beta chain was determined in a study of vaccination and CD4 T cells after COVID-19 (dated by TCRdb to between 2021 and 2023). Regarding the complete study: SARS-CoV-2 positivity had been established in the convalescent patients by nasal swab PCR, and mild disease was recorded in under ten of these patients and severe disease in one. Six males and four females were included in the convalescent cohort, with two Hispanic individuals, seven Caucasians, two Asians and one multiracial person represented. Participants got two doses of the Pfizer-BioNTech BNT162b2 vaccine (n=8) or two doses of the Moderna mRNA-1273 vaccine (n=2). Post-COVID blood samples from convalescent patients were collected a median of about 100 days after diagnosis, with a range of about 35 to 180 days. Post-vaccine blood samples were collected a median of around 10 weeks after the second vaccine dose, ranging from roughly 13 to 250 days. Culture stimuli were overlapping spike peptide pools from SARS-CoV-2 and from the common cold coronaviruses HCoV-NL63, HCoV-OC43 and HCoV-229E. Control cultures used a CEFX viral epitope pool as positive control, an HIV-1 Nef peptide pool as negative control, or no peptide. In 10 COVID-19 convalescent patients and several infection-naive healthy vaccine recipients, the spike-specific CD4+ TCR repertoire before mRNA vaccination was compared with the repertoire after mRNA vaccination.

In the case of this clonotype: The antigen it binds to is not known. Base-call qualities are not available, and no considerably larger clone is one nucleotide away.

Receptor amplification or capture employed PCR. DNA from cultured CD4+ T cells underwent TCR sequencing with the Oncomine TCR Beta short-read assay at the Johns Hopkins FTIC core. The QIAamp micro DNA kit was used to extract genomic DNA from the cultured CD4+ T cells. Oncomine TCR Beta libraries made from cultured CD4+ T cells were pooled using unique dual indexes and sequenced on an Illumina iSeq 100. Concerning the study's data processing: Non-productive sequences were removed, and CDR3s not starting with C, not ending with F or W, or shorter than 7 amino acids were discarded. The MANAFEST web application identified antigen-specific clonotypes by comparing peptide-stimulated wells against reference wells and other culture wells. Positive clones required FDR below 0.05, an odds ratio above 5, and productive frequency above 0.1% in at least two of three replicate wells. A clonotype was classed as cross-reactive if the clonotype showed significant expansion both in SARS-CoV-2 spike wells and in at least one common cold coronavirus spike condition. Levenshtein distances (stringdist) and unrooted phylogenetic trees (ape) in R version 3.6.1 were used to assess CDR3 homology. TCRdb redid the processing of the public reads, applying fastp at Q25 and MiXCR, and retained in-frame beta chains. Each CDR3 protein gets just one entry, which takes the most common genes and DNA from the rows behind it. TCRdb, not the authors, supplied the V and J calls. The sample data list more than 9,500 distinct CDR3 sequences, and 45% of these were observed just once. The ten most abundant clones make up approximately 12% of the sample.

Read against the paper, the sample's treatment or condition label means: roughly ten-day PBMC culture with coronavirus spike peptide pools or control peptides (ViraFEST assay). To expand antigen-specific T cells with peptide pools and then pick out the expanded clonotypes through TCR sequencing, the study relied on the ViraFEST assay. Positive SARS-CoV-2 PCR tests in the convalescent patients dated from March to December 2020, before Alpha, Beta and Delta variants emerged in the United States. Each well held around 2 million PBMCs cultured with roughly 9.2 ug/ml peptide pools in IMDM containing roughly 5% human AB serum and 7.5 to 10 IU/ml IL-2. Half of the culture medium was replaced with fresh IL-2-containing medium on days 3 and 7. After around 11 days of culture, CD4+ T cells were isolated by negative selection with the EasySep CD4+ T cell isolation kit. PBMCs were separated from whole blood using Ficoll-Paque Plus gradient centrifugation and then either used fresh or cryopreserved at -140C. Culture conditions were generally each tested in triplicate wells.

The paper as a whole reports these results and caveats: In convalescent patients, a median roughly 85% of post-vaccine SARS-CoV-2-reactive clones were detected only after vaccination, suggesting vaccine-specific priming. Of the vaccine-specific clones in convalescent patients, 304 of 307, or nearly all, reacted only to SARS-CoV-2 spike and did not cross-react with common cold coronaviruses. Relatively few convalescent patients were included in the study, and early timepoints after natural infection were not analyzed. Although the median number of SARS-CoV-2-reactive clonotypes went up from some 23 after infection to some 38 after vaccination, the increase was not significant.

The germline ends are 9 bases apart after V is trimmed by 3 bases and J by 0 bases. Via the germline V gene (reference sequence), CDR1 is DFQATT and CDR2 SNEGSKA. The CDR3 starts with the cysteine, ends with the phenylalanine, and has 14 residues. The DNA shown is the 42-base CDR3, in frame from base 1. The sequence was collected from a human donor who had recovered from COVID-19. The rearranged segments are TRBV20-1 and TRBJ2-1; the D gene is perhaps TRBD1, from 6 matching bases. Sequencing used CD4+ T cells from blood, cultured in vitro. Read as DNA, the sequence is TGCAGTGCTAGGCTAGGGGGCTCCTACAATGAGCAGTTCTTC. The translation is CSARLGGSYNEQFF.